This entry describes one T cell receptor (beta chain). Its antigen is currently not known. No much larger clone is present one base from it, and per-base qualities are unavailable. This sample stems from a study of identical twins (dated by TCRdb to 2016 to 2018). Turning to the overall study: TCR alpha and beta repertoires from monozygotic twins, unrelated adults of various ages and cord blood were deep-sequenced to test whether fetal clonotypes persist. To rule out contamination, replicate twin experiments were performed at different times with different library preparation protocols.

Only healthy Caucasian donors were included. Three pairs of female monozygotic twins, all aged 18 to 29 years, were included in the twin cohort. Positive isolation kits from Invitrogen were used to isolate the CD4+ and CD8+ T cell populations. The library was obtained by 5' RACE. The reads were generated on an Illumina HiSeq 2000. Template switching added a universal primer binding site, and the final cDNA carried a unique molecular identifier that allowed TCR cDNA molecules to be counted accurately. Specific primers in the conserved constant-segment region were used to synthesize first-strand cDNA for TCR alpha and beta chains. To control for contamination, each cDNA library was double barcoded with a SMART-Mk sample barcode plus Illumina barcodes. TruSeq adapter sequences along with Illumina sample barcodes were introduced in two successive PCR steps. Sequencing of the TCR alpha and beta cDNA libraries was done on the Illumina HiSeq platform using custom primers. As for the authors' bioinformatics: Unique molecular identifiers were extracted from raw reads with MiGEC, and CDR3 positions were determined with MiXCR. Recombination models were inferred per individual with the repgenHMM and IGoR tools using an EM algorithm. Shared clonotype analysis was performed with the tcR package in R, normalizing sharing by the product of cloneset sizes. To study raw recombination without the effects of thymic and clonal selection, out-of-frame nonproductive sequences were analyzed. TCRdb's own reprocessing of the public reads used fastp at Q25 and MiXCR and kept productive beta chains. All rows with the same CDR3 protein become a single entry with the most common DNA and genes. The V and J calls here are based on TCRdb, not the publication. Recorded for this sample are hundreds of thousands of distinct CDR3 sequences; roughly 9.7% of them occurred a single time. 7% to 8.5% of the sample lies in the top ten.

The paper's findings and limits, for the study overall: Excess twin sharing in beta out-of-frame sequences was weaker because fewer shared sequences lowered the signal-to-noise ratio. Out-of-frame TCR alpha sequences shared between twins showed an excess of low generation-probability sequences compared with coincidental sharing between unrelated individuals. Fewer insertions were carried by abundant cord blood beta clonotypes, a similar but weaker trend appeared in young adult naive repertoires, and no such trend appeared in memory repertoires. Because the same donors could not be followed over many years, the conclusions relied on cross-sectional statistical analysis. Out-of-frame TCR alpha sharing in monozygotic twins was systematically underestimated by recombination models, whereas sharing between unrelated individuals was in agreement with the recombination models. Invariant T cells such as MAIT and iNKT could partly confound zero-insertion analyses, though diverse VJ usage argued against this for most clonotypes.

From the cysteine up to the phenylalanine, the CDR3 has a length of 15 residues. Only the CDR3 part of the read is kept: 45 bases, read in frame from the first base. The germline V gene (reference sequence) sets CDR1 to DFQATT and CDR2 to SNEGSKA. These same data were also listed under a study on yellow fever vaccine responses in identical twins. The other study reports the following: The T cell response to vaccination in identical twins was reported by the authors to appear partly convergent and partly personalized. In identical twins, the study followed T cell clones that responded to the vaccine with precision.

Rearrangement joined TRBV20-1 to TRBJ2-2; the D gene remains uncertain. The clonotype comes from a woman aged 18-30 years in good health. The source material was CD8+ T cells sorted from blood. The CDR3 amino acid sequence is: CSVRTGVKFGGELFF. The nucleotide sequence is TGCAGCGTGCGAACGGGCGTTAAATTTGGCGGGGAGCTGTTTTTT.